This T cell receptor beta chain derives from a study of OX40 agonist ivuxolimab in advanced cancers. Points from the study as a whole: CD4+ T cells averaged fewer expanded clones than CD8+ T cells.

As concerns this clone: Its antigen is not known.

Data came from immunoSEQ multiplex PCR; TCRdb stores just in-frame clones and leaves some out. The table shows around 84,000 clones, with 84% occurring only once. Germline V gene data show CDR1 as SGHTS and CDR2 as YDEGEE. Trimming took off 10 bases at V and 0 bases at J, with 16 bases between the two ends. There are 14 residues in the CDR3. The source of this sequence is an adult with an advanced solid tumor such as melanoma, head and neck, liver or kidney cancer. The chain joins TRBV5-8 to TRBJ1-2; maybe TRBD1 (6 bases). Material: CD4+ or CD8+ T cells sorted from blood, obtained in a trial of the OX40 agonist ivuxolimab. The CDR3 spells CALRRDTSNYGYTF. In DNA, the CDR3 is TGTGCCCTGCGCCGGGACACTTCTAACTATGGCTACACCTTC.